Described below is a single TCR beta chain sequence and its context. The entry originates in a study of vaccination and CD4 T cells after COVID-19. Whole-study context: The convalescents were made up of six males and four females, two of whom were Hispanic. Post-COVID samples had a sampling time that fell a median around 100 days after diagnosis (range 35 to 161). The study sampled a few convalescent patients at day 14 and again at days 161 to 241 post-vaccination. Participants were given two doses of BNT162b2 or mRNA-1273 vaccine.

The sample's time point: late sampling 161 to 241 days after vaccination in a few convalescent patients. Using its own MiXCR run on the PCR reads, TCRdb lists one record per CDR3 protein. Among some 26,000 distinct CDR3 sequences, 51% were seen once, and the ten largest hold roughly 5%. Trimming pared 5 bases from V and 0 bases from J, leaving 14 bases between. The CDR3 loop spans 16 amino acids. Germline assignment: CDR1 SEHNR and CDR2 FQNEAQ (reference sequence). The clonotype was recovered from a human donor who had recovered from COVID-19. The specimen was CD4+ T cells from blood, collected about 7 months after SARS-CoV-2 vaccination. The gene calls are TRBV7-9 and TRBJ2-1, with D perhaps matching TRBD1 or TRBD2 (5 bases each). For the CDR3, the DNA is TGTGCCAGCAGCATTGGGACGCCTAGCTCCTACAATGAGCAGTTCTTC. This gives the protein CASSIGTPSSYNEQFF.